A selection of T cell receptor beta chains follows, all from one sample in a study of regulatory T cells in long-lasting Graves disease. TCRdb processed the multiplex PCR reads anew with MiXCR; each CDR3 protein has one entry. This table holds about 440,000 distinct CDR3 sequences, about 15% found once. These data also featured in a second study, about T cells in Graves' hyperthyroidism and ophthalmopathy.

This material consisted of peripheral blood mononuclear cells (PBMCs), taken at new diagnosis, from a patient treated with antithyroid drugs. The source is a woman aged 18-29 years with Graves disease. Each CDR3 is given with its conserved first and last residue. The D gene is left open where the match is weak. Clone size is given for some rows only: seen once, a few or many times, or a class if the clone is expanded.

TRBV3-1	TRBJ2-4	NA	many	TGTGCCAGCAGCCAATTCACAGGGGGGGTAGCCAAAAACATTCAGTACTTC	CASSQFTGGVAKNIQYF
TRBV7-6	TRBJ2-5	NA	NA	TGTGCCAGCAGCTTACCCCGAGCGGGGCAGGGGGAGACCCAGTACTTC	CASSLPRAGQGETQYF
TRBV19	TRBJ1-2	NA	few	TGTGCCAGTAGTATTCGAGCGACGGGGCCCTATGGCTACACCTTC	CASSIRATGPYGYTF
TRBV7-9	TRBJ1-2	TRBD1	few	TGTGCCAGCAGCTTAGTGACAGGGACTAACTATGGCTACACCTTC	CASSLVTGTNYGYTF
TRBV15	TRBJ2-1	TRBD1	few	TGTGCCACCAGGGCCGGGACAGGGATCTACAATGAGCAGTTCTTC	CATRAGTGIYNEQFF
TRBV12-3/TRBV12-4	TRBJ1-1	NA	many	TGTGCCAGCAGTTTTTCAGTTGAAGCTTTCTTT	CASSFSVEAFF
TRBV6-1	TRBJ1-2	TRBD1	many	TGTGCCAGCAGCCCACAGGGGATCTATGGCTACACCTTC	CASSPQGIYGYTF
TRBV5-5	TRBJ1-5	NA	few	TGTGCCAGCAGCTTGGTCGGGGTCGGGATGCAGCCCCAGCATTTT	CASSLVGVGMQPQHF
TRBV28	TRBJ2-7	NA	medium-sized	TGTGCCAGCAGTCCAACCCTAAAGTACGAGCAGTACTTC	CASSPTLKYEQYF
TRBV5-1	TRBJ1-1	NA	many	TGCGCCAGCAGCCCGCAGGGGAAGGGAGCTTTCTTT	CASSPQGKGAFF